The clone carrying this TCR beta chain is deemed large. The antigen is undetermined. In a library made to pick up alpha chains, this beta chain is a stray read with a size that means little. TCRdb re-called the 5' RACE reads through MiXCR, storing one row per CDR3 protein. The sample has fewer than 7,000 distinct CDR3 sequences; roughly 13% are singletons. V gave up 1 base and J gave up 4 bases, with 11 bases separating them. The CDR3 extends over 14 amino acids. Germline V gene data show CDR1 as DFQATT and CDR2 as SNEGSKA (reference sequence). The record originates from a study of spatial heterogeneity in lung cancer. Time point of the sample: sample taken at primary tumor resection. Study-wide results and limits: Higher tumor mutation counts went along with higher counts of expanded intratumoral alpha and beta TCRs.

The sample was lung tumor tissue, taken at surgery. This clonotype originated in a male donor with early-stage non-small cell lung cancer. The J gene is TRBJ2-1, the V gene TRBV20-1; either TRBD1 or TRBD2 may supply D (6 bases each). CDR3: CSARVGGRYNEQFF. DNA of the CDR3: TGCAGTGCTAGAGTCGGGGGCAGGTACAATGAGCAGTTCTTC.